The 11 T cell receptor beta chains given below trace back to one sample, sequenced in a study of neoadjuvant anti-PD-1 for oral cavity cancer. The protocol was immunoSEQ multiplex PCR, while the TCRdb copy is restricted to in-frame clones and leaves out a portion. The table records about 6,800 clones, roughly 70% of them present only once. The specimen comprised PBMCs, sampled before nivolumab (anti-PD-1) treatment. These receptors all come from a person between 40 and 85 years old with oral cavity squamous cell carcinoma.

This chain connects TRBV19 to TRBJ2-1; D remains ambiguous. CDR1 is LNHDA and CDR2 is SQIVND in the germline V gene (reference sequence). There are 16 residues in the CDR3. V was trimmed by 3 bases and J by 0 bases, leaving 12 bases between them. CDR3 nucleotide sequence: TGTGCCAGTAGTATTGAGGCGAGGAGCTCCTACAATGAGCAGTTCTTC. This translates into CASSIEARSSYNEQFF.

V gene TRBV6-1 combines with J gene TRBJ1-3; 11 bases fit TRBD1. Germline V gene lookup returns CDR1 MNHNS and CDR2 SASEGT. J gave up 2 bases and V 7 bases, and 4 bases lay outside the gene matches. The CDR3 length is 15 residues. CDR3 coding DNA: TGTGCCAGCAAGTCGGGACAGGGGGCTGGAAACACCATATATTTT. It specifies CASKSGQGAGNTIYF.

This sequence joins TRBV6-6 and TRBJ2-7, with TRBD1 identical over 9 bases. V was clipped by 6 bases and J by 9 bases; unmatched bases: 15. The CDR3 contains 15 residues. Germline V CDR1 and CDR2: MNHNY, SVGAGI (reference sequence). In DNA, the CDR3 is TGTGCCAGCAGCATCATCCCGGGACAGGGTAGTGTGCAGTACTTC. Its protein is CASSIIPGQGSVQYF.

The CDR3 here is CASSLRNSGANVLTF. The CDR3 region has the DNA TGTGCCAGCAGTTTGCGGAACTCTGGGGCCAACGTCCTGACTTTC. The chain uses TRBV27 and TRBJ2-6; D is uncertain. The CDR3 has 15 amino acids. V was clipped by 3 bases and J by 0 bases, with 6 bases between them. Germline assignment: CDR1 MNHEY and CDR2 SMNVEV (reference sequence).

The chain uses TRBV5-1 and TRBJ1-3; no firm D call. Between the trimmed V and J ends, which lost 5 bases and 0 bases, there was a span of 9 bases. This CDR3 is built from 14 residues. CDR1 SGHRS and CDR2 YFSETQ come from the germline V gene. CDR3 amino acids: CASRPLISGNTIYF. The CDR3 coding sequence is TGCGCCAGCAGACCGCTGATCTCTGGAAACACCATATATTTT.

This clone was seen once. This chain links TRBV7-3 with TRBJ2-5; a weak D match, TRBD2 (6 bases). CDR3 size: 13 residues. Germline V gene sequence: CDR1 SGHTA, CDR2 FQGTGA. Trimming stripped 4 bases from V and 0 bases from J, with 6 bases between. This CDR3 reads CASSWDYQETQYF. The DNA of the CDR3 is TGTGCCAGCAGCTGGGACTACCAAGAGACCCAGTACTTC. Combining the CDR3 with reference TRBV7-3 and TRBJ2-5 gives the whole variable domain GAGVSQTPSNKVTEKGKYVELRCDPISGHTALYWYRQSLGQGPEFLIYFQGTGAADDSGLPNDRFFAVRPEGSVSTLKIQRTERGDSAVYLCASSWDYQETQYFGPGTRLLVL.

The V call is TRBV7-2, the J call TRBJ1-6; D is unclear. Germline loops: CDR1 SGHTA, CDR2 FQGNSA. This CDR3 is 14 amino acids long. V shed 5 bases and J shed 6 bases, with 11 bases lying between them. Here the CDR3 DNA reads TGTGCCAGCAGCCGGCGGGAGGGTAATTCACCCCTCCACTTT. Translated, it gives CASSRREGNSPLHF.

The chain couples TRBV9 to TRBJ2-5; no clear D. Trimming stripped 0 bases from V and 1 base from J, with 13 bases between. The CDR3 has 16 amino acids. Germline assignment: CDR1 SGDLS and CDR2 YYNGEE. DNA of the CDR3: TGTGCCAGCAGCGTAGGTTCCCACCCTACCCAAGAGACCCAGTACTTC. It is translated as CASSVGSHPTQETQYF.

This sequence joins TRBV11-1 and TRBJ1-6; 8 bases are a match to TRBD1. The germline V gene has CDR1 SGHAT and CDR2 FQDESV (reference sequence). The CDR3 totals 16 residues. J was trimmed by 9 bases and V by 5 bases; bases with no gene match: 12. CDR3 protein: CASSQTDRVGVSPLHF. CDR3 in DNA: TGTGCCAGCAGCCAAACGGACAGGGTAGGAGTTTCACCCCTCCACTTT.

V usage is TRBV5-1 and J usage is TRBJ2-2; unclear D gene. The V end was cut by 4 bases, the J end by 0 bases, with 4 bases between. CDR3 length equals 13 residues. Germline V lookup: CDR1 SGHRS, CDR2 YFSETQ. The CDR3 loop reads CASSATNTGELFF. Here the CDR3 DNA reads TGCGCCAGCAGCGCAACGAACACCGGGGAGCTGTTTTTT. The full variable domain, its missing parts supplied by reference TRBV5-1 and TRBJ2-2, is KAGVTQTPRYLIKTRGQQVTLSCSPISGHRSVSWYQQTPGQGLQFLFEYFSETQRNKGNFPGRFSGRQFSNSRSEMNVSTLELGDSALYLCASSATNTGELFFGEGSRLTVL.

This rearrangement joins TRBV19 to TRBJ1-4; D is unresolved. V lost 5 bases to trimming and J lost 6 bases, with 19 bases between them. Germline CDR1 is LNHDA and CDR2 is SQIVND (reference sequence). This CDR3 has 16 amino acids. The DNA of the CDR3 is TGTGCCAGTAGTCTTAGGACCGGGCGGTGGGATGAAAAACTGTTTTTT. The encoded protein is CASSLRTGRWDEKLFF.